The 9 T cell receptor beta chains reported below all come from one sample, sequenced in a study of Graves' ophthalmopathy and Graves' hyperthyroidism. RNA transcripts provided the template for amplifying TCR beta CDR3 regions. The first round was an RT-PCR with HTBI primers, and the second round was a multiplex PCR. TCRdb reanalysed the multiplex PCR reads using MiXCR and keeps one entry per CDR3 protein. The profile shows approximately 700,000 distinct CDR3 sequences, about 38% of them singletons. The sequenced sample consisted of peripheral blood. Every receptor here comes from an adult man with Graves' ophthalmopathy.

The chain uses TRBV20-1 and TRBJ1-1; D is possibly TRBD1 (6 bases). The V and J ends lost 6 bases and 10 bases respectively, with 12 bases between them. In germline, CDR1 is DFQATT, CDR2 SNEGSKA (reference sequence). The CDR3 runs 10 residues. The CDR3 DNA sequence: TGCAGTGCCCGAGACAGGCCAGCTTTCTTT. It is translated as CSARDRPAFF.

The chain has TRBV9 and TRBJ1-4; D is unclear. Trimming removed 2 bases at V and 4 bases at J, with 12 bases between. The CDR3 totals 15 residues. The germline gives CDR1 SGDLS, CDR2 YYNGEE. CDR3 residues: CASSVSHSYNEKLFF. The CDR3 DNA reads TGTGCCAGCAGCGTCTCACACAGTTATAATGAAAAACTGTTTTTT.

The chain joins TRBV11-1 to TRBJ2-5; 15 bases are a match to TRBD2. Germline values: CDR1 SGHAT, CDR2 FQDESV (reference sequence). The CDR3 contains 17 residues. V dropped 4 bases and J dropped 2; count of bases not matched to a gene: 5. CDR3 residues: CASSSYGLAGGQETQYF. The CDR3 coding sequence is TGTGCCAGCAGCTCCTACGGACTAGCGGGAGGGCAAGAGACCCAGTACTTC.

The J gene is TRBJ2-5, the V gene TRBV12-3 or TRBV12-4; 9 bases match TRBD1. The J segment lost 3 bases and the V segment lost 5 bases, leaving 4 bases of the junction unmatched. This CDR3 comprises 14 residues. The CDR3 loop reads CASSRRDREETQYF. The CDR3, as DNA: TGTGCCAGCAGTCGCCGGGACAGGGAAGAGACCCAGTACTTC.

In its sample, this clonotype was seen many times. The CDR3 is CAISRQGTSTTEAFF. The CDR3 DNA follows: TGTGCCATCAGCCGACAGGGGACAAGTACGACTGAAGCTTTCTTT. The rearrangement joins TRBV10-3 to TRBJ1-1, with 8 bases aligning to TRBD1. V was clipped by 6 bases and J by 5 bases; unmatched bases: 11. The CDR3 loop spans 15 amino acids. Germline V CDR1 and CDR2: ENHRY, SYGVKD.

This chain links TRBV10-3 with TRBJ1-5, with 7 bases that match TRBD1. The trim removed 7 bases at V and 1 base at J, leaving 4 bases unmatched. Germline-derived CDR1 and CDR2 are ENHRY and SYGVKD. The CDR3 is 14 residues long. The CDR3 region is CAITRGLSNQPQHF. The CDR3 DNA is TGTGCCATCACAAGGGGGCTAAGCAATCAGCCCCAGCATTTT.

As to this clonotype: At one boundary the junction diverges from the germline segment, which might be a read error. This rearrangement joins TRBV29-1 to TRBJ1-1, with no clear D. The CDR3 runs to 12 residues. Per the germline V gene, CDR1 is SQVTM and CDR2 is ANQGSEA. CDR3 coding DNA: TGCAGCGTACGGTGGAGGTACACTGTAGCTTTCTTT. It yields the protein CSVRWRYTVAFF.

Notes on this clonotype: A read error is possible here, since a much larger clone lies one base away. CDR3: CASSLQWGTEAFF. Written as DNA, the CDR3 is TGTGCCAGCAGTCTTCAATGGGGGACTGAAGCTTTCTTT. The rearrangement joins TRBV11-1 to TRBJ1-1, with a possible D match to TRBD1 (5 bases). Trimming took 6 bases from V and 5 from J, leaving 13 bases between them. The CDR3 is 13 amino acids. CDR1 and CDR2 (germline): SGHAT, FQDESV (reference sequence).

V gene TRBV5-8 combines with J gene TRBJ2-7; maybe TRBD1 (5 bases). V lost 4 bases, J lost 3 bases, and 14 bases lay in between. Per germline, CDR1 SGHTS and CDR2 YDEGEE. There are 14 residues in the CDR3. CDR3 residues: CASSQSRGIYEQYF. The CDR3, as DNA: TGTGCCAGCAGCCAAAGTAGGGGTATCTACGAGCAGTACTTC.